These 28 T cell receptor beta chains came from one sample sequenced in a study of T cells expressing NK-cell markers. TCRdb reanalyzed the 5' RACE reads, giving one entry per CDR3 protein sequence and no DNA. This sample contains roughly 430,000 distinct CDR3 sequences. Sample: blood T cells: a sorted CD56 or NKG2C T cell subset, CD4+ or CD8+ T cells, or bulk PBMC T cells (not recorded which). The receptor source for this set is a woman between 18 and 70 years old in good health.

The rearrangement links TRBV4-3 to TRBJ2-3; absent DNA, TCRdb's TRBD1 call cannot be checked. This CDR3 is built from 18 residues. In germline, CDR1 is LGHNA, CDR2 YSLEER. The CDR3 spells CASSQESSAQSSTDTQYF.

The CDR3 sequence: CASSRGALNTGELFF. The V call is TRBV9, the J call TRBJ2-2; TCRdb outputs TRBD1, but without DNA this stays unchecked. CDR3 length equals 15 residues. In germline, CDR1 is SGDLS, CDR2 YYNGEE.

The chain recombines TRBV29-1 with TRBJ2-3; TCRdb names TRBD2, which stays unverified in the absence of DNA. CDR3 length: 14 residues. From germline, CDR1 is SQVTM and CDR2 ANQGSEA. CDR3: CSTKGPEGVDTQYF.

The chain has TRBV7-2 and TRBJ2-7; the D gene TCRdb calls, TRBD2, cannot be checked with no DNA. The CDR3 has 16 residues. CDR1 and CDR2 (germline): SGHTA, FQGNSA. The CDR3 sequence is CASSLVGSGSGYEQYF.

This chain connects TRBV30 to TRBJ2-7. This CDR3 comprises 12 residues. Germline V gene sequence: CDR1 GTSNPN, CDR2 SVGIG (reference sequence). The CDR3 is CAWGYRAYEQYF.

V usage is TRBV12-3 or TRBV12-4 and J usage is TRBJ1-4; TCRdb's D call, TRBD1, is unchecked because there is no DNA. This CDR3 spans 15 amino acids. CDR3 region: CASSHTGTLGEKLFF.

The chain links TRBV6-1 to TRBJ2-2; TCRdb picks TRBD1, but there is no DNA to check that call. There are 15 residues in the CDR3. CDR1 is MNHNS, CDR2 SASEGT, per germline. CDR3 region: CASRKQVANTGELFF.

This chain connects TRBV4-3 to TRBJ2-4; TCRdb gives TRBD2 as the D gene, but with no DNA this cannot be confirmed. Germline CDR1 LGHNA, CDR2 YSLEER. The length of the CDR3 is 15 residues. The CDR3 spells CASSQVGGRENIQYF.

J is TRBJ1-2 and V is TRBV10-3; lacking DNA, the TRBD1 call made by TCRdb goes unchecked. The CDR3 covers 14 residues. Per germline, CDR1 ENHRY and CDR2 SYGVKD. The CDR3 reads CAISPDRGQSGYTF.

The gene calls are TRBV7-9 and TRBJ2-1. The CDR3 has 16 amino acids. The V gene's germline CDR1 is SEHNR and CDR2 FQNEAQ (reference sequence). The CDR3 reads CASSLAQGSSYNEQFF.

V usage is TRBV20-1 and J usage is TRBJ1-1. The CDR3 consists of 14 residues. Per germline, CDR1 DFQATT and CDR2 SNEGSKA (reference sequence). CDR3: CSAIDLPPNTEAFF.

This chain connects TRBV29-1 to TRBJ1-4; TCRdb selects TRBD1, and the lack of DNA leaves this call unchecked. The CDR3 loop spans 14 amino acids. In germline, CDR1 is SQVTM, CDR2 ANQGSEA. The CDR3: CSVPPLSAYEKLFF.

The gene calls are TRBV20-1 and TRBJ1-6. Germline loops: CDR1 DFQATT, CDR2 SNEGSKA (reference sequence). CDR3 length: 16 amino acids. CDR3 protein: CSALTFGRVYNSPLHF.

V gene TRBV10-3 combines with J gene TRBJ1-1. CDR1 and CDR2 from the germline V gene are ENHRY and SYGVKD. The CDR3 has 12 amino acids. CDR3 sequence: CAITGGLPEAFF.

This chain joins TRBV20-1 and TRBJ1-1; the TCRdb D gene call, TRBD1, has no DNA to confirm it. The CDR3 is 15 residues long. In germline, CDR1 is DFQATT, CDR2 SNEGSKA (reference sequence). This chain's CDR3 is CSAPALGGMNTEAFF.

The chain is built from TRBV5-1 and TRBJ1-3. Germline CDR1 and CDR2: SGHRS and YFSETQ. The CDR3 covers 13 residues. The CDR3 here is CASSSLTGNTIYF.

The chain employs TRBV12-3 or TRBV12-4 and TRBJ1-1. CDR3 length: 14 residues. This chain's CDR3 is CASIILGLNTEAFF.

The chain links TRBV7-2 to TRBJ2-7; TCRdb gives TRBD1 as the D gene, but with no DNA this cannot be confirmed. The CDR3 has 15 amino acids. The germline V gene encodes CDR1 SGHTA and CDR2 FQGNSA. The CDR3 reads CASSLEGGPTYEQYF.

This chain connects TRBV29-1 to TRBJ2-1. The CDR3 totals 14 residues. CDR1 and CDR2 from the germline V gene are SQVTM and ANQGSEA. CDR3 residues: CSVKDRGSYNEQFF.

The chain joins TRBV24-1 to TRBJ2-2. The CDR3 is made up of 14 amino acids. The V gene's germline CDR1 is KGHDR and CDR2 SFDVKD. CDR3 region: CATSDLQEDGELFF.

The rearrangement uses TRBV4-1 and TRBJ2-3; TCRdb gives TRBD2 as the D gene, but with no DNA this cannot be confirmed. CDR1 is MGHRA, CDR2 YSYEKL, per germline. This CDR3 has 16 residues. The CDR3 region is CASSQERLAGPDTQYF.

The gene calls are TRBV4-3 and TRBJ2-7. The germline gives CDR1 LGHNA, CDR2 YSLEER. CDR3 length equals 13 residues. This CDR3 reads CASSPQFGYEQYF.

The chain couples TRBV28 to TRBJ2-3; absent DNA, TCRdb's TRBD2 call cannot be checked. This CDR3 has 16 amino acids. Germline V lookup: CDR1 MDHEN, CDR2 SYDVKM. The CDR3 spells CASIIRAGGGTDTQYF.

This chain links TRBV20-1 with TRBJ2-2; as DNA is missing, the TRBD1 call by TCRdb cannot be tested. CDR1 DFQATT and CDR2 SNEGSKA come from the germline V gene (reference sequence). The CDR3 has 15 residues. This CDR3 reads CSARTGGPTAGELFF.

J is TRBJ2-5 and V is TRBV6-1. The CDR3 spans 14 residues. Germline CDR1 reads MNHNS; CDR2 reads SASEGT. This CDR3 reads CASSISPDPGTQYF.

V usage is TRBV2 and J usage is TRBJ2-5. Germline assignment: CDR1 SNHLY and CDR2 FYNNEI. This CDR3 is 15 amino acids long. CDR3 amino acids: CASRLSGTGRETQYF.

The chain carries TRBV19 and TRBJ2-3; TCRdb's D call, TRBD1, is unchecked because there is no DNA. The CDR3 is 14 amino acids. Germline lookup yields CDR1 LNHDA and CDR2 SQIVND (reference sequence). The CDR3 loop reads CASSIDRGTDTQYF.

This CDR3 is CASSSGQGNEQFF. The rearrangement joins TRBV7-7 to TRBJ2-1; TCRdb calls TRBD1, which cannot be checked without DNA. Germline-derived CDR1 and CDR2 are SSHAT and FNYEAQ (reference sequence). The CDR3 length is 13 residues.